These 12 T cell receptor beta chains came from one sample sequenced in a study of blood T cell repertoires in COVID-19. TCRdb's copy holds only in-frame clones and misses some; the assay was immunoSEQ multiplex PCR. The sample contains under 350,000 clones, about 88% of which appear only once. Input material: PBMCs or T cells enriched from blood (not recorded which). These receptors all come from a man aged 55 to 70 who had recovered from COVID-19.

The V and J genes are TRBV5-1 and TRBJ1-6, with D tentatively TRBD1 (5 bases). This CDR3 has 14 amino acids. Germline values: CDR1 SGHRS, CDR2 YFSETQ. V was pared by 5 bases and J by 6 bases, with 12 bases between. CDR3 residues: CASRAGRANSPLHF. The CDR3 nucleotides read TGCGCCAGCAGGGCGGGACGAGCTAATTCACCCCTCCACTTT.

The chain is built from TRBV5-1 and TRBJ2-3; maybe TRBD2 (5 bases). The germline gives CDR1 SGHRS, CDR2 YFSETQ. The CDR3 has 17 residues. The V and J ends lost 1 base and 3 bases respectively, with 18 bases between them. In DNA, the CDR3 is TGCGCCAGCAGCTTGTGGTTGAGGGCTCAAGGTACAGATACGCAGTATTTT. This translates into CASSLWLRAQGTDTQYF.

The chain carries TRBV21-1 and TRBJ2-7; TRBD1, the D gene given by the table, was not confirmed from the DNA. TRBV21-1 is shown as a pseudogene. The CDR3 runs 16 residues. CDR3 coding DNA: TGTGCCAGCAGCCGGGGAGAGGACAGGGTCAACCTATTCCAATACTTC. Residues: CASSRGEDRVNLFQYF.

The genes are TRBV5-4 and TRBJ2-2; 8 bases align to TRBD1. The V segment lost 4 bases and the J segment 5 bases; nucleotides outside the gene matches: 7. The CDR3 is made up of 15 amino acids. CDR1 and CDR2 from the germline V gene are SGHNT and YYREEE (reference sequence). The CDR3 region is CASSTRTGPTGELFF. CDR3 nucleotides: TGTGCCAGCAGCACGCGGACAGGGCCAACCGGGGAGCTGTTTTTT.

The chain recombines TRBV5-5 with TRBJ1-5, with no clear D. V gave up 0 bases and J gave up 6 bases, with 13 bases separating them. CDR3 length: 15 residues. Germline V gives CDR1 SGHKS, CDR2 YYEKEE (reference sequence). DNA for the CDR3: TGTGCCAGCAGCTTGGGAGGGAAATGGGCTCAGCCCCAGCATTTT. The encoded protein is CASSLGGKWAQPQHF.

V usage is TRBV5-4 and J usage is TRBJ1-1; no clear D. There are 12 residues in the CDR3. V lost 0 bases and J 7 bases, leaving 7 bases between the germline ends. Per germline, CDR1 SGHNT and CDR2 YYREEE (reference sequence). In nucleotides, the CDR3 is TGTGCCAGCAGCTTGGCGGGTGGTGAAGCTTTCTTT. It codes for CASSLAGGEAFF.

The chain combines TRBV4-2 with TRBJ1-1; D remains ambiguous. The length of the CDR3 is 16 residues. The germline V gene has CDR1 LGHNA and CDR2 YNFKEQ. Trimming shortened V by 0 bases and J by 0 bases, and 11 bases separated the two germline ends. The CDR3 region has the DNA TGTGCCAGCAGCCAAGATATTGGCTTACTGAACACTGAAGCTTTCTTT. This sequence encodes CASSQDIGLLNTEAFF.

The CDR3 here is CASSQVRTQYF. The CDR3 DNA follows: TGTGCCAGCAGCCAAGTGAGGACCCAGTACTTC. This chain links TRBV3-1 (or the pseudogene TRBV3-2) with TRBJ2-5; D gene uncertain. V lost 1 base, J lost 7 bases, and 4 bases lay in between. Germline CDR1 reads LGHDT; CDR2 reads YNNKEL (reference sequence). The CDR3 spans 11 residues.

The chain recombines TRBV9 with TRBJ2-2, with TRBD2 identical over 9 bases. The CDR3 length is 17 residues. Trimming cost V 1 base and J 1 base; bases outside gene matches: 5. Germline V gives CDR1 SGDLS, CDR2 YYNGEE. The CDR3 is CASSVRGGRGNTGELFF. As DNA, the CDR3 is TGTGCCAGCAGCGTACGGGGCGGGAGGGGGAACACCGGGGAGCTGTTTTTT.

The chain employs TRBV18 and TRBJ1-4; the D gene is possibly TRBD1 (6 bases). CDR3 length: 14 residues. V lost 3 bases to trimming and J lost 5 bases, with 10 bases between them. In germline, CDR1 is KGHSH, CDR2 LQKENI. CDR3 nucleotide sequence: TGTGCCAGCTCACCGGGGGCGAGGAATGAAAAACTGTTTTTT. Protein product: CASSPGARNEKLFF.

V usage is TRBV6-1 and J usage is TRBJ1-2; TRBD1 matches at 11 bases. V gave up 1 base and J gave up 4 bases; unmatched junction bases: 8. CDR3 size: 17 residues. Germline-derived CDR1 and CDR2 are MNHNS and SASEGT. The CDR3 bases are TGTGCCAGCAGTGAAGTGGCGGCCGGGACAGGGGGCTATGGCTACACCTTC. Translating gives CASSEVAAGTGGYGYTF.

The gene calls are TRBV19 and TRBJ1-3, with D unclear. The germline V and J ends were trimmed by 6 bases and 3 bases, with 9 bases remaining between them. The CDR3 is 13 residues long. The germline V gene has CDR1 LNHDA and CDR2 SQIVND (reference sequence). CDR3 sequence: CASRTSGGNTIYF. In DNA, the CDR3 is TGTGCCAGTAGGACTAGCGGTGGAAACACCATATATTTT.